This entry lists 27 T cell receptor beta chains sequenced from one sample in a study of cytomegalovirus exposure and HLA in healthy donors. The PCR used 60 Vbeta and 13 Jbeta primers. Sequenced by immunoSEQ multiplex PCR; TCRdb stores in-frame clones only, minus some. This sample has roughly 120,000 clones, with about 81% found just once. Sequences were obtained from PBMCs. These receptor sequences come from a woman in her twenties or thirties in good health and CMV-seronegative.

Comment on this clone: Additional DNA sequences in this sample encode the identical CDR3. CDR3 protein: CASSPQPTGDGYTF. The CDR3, as DNA: TGTGCCAGCTCACCACAGCCCACAGGGGACGGCTACACCTTC. V gene TRBV18 combines with J gene TRBJ1-2, with 7 nucleotides matching TRBD1. There are 14 residues in the CDR3. The germline gives CDR1 KGHSH, CDR2 LQKENI. J lost 8 bases, V lost 1 base, and 7 bases had no gene match. Looking up the rest from reference TRBV18 and TRBJ1-2 gives the full variable domain: NAGVMQNPRHLVRRRGQEARLRCSPMKGHSHVYWYRQLPEEGLKFMVYLQKENIIDESGMPKERFSAEFPKEGPSILRIQQVVRGDSAAYFCASSPQPTGDGYTFGSGTRLTVV.

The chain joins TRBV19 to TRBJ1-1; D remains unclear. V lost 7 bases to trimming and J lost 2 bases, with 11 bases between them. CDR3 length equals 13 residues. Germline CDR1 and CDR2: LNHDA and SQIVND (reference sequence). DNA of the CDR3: TGTGCCAGTACCCGAAGCTCTAACACTGAAGCTTTCTTT. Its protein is CASTRSSNTEAFF.

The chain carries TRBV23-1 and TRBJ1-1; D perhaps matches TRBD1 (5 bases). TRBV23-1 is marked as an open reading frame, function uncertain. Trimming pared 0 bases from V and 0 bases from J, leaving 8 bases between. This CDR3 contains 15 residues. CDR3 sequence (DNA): TGCGCCAGCAGTCAATCGGGGGGTGTGAACACTGAAGCTTTCTTT. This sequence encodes CASSQSGGVNTEAFF.

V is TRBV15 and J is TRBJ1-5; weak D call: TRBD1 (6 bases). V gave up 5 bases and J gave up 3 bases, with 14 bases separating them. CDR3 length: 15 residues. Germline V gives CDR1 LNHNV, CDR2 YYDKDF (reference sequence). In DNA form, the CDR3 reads TGTGCCACCAGCGTGACGACAGGTTACAATCAGCCCCAGCATTTT. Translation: CATSVTTGYNQPQHF.

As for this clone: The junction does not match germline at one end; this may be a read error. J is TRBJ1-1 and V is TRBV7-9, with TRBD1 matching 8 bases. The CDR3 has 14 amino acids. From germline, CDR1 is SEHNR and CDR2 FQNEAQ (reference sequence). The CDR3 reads CSSSIGQGNTEAFF. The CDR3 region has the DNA TGTTCCAGCAGCATAGGACAGGGGAACACTGAAGCTTTCTTT.

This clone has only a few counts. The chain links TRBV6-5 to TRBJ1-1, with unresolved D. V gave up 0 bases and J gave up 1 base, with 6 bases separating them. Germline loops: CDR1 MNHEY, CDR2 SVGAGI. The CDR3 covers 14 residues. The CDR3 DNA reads TGTGCCAGCAGTTACTCTGAGTCGAACACTGAAGCTTTCTTT. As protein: CASSYSESNTEAFF.

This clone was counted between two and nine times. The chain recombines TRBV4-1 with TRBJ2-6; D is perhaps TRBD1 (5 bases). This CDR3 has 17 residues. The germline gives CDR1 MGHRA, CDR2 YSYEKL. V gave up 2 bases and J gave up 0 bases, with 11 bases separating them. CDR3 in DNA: TGCGCCAGCAGCCAATACACAGGCCCCTCTGGGGCCAACGTCCTGACTTTC. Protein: CASSQYTGPSGANVLTF.

CDR3 DNA: TGCGCCAGCAGCCTCCATTCGGAGGGCTATGGCTACACCTTC. As protein: CASSLHSEGYGYTF. The rearrangement joins TRBV5-1 to TRBJ1-2; no clear D. CDR1 is SGHRS, CDR2 YFSETQ, per germline. V was clipped by 4 bases and J by 4 bases, with 14 bases between them. This CDR3 comprises 14 residues.

The CDR3 is CASSIAGAGYEQFF. The CDR3, as DNA: TGTGCCAGCAGCATAGCGGGAGCGGGCTATGAGCAGTTCTTC. The rearrangement uses TRBV11-2 and TRBJ2-1, with 9 bases identical to TRBD2. CDR3 length: 14 residues. Unmatched junction bases numbered 7, after V lost 5 bases and J lost 8 bases. From germline, CDR1 is SGHAT and CDR2 FQNNGV. Complete variable domain (other parts from reference TRBV11-2 and TRBJ2-1): EAGVAQSPRYKIIEKRQSVAFWCNPISGHATLYWYQQILGQGPKLLIQFQNNGVVDDSQLPKDRFSAERLKGVDSTLKIQPAKLEDSAVYLCASSIAGAGYEQFFGPGTRLTVL.

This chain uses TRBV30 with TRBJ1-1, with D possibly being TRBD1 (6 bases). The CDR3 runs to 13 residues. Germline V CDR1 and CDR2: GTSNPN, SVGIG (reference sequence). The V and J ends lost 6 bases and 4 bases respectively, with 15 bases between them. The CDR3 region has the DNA TGTGCCTGCAACAGGGCGCTGGGCACTGAAGCTTTCTTT. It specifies CACNRALGTEAFF.

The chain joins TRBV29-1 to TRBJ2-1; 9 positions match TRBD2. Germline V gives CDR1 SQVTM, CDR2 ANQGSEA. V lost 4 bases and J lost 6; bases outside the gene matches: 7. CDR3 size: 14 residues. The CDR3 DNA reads TGCAGCGTTGTTTGGCTAGCGGGGTTCAATGAGCAGTTCTTC. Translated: CSVVWLAGFNEQFF.

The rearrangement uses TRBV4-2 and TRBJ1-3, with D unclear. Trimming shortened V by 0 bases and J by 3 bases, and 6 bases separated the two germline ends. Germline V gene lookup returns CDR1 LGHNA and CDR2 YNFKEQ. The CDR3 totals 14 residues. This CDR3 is CASSQDSIGNTIYF. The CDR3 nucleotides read TGTGCCAGCAGCCAAGACAGTATTGGAAACACCATATATTTT.

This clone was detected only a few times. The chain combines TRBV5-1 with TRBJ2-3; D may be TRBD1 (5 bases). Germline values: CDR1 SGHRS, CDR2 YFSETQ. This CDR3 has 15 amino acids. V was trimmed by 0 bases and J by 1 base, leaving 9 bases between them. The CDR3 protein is CASSLVEGGTDTQYF. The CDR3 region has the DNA TGCGCCAGCAGCTTGGTAGAAGGGGGCACAGATACGCAGTATTTT.

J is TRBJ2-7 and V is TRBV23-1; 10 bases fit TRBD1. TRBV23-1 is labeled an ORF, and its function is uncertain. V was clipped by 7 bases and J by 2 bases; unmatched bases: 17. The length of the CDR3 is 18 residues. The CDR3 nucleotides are TGCGCCAGCACCCAATCCGCCACAAGGGACAGGGGCACCTACGAGCAGTACTTC. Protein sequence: CASTQSATRDRGTYEQYF.

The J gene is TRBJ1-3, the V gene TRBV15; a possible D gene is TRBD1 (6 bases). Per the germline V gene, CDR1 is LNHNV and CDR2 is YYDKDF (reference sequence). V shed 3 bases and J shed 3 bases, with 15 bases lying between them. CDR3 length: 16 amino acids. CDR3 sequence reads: CATSRDRTSGGNTIYF. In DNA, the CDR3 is TGTGCCACCAGCAGGGACAGAACTTCGGGTGGAAACACCATATATTTT.

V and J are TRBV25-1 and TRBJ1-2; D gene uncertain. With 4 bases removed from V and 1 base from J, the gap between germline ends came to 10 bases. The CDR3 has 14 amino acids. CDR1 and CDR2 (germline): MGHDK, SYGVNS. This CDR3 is CASSGAGSNYGYTF. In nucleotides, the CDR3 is TGTGCCAGCAGTGGAGCAGGAAGTAACTATGGCTACACCTTC.

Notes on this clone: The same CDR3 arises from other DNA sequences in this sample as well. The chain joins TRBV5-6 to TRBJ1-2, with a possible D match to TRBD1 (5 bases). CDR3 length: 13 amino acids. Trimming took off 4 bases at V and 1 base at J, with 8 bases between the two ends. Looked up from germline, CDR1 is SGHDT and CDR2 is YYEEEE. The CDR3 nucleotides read TGTGCCAGCAGCCTAGACAGTAACTATGGCTACACCTTC. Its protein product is CASSLDSNYGYTF. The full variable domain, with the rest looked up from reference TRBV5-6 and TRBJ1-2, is DAGVTQSPTHLIKTRGQQVTLRCSPKSGHDTVSWYQQALGQGPQFIFQYYEEEERQRGNFPDRFSGHQFPNYSSELNVNALLLGDSALYLCASSLDSNYGYTFGSGTRLTVV.

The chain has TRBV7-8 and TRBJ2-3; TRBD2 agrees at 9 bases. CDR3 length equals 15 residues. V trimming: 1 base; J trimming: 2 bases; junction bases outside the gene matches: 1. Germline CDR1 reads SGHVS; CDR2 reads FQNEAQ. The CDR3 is CASSLGLAATDTQYF. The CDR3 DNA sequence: TGTGCCAGCAGCTTAGGACTAGCGGCCACAGATACGCAGTATTTT.

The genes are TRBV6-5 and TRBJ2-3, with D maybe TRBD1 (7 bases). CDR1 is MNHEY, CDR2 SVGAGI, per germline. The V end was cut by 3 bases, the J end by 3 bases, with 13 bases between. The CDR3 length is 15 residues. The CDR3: CASSYFPGGTDTQYF. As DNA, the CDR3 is TGTGCCAGCAGTTATTTCCCAGGGGGGACAGATACGCAGTATTTT.

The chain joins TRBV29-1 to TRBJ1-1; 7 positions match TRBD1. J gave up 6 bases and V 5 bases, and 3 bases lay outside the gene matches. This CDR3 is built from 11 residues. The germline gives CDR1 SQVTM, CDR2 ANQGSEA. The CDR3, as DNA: TGCAGCGTTAGGGGGCGCGCTGAAGCTTTCTTT. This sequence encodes CSVRGRAEAFF.

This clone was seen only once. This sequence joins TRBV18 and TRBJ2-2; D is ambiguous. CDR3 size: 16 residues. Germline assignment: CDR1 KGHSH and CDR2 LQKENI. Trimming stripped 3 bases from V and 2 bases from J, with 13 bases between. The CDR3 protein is CASSPRRLLNTGELFF. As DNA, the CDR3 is TGTGCCAGCTCACCGCGGCGCCTCCTAAACACCGGGGAGCTGTTTTTT.

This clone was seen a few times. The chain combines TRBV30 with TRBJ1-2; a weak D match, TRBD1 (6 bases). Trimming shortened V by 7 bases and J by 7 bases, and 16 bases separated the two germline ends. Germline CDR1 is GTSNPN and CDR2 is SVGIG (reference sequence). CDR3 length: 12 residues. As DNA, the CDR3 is TGTGCCTCCCCCCGGACAGTCTTTGGCTACACCTTC. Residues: CASPRTVFGYTF.

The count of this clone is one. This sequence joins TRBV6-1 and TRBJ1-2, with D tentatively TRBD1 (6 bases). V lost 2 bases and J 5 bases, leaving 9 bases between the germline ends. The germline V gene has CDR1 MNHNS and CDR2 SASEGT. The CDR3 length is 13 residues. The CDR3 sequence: CASSEPDRYGYTF. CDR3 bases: TGTGCCAGCAGTGAACCGGACAGATATGGCTACACCTTC.

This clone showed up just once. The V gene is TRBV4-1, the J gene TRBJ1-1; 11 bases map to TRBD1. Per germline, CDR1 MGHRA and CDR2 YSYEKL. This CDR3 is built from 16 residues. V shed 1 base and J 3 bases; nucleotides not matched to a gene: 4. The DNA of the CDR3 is TGCGCCAGCAGCCAAGCCAGGGACAGGGGGTACACTGAAGCTTTCTTT. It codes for CASSQARDRGYTEAFF.

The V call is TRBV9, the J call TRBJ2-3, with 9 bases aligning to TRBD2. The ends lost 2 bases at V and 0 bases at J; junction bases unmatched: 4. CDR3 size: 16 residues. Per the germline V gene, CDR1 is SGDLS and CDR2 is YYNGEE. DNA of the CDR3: TGTGCCAGCAGCGTGGGCGGGGGGGCGAGCACAGATACGCAGTATTTT. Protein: CASSVGGGASTDTQYF.

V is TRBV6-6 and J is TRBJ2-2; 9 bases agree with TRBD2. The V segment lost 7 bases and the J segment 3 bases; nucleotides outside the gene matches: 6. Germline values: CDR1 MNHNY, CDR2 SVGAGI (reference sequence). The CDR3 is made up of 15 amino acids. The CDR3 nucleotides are TGTGCCAGCACCAGTAGCGGGAGTCACACCGGGGAGCTGTTTTTT. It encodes CASTSSGSHTGELFF.

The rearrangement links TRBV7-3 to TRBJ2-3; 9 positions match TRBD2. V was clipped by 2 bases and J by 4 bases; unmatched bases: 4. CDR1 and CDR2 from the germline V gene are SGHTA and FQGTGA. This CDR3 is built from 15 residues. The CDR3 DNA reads TGTGCCAGCAGCTTAGGGCGGGGGGGCCCAGATACGCAGTATTTT. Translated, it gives CASSLGRGGPDTQYF.